This T cell receptor beta chain was sequenced during a study of lung T cells in sarcoidosis with Löfgren's syndrome. Study background: Analyses focused on Löfgren's syndrome patients. Whole-study results and caveats: Versus controls, Löfgren's syndrome patients reportedly showed TRAV12-1 and TRBV2 as most expanded. Shared TRAV12-1 and TRBV2 CDR3 motifs across Löfgren's syndrome patients reportedly suggested public CD4+ TCRs. Paired TRAV12-1/TRBV2 TCRs showed CDR3 homology and preferential pairing.

Germline CDR1 reads SNHLY; CDR2 reads FYNNEI. This CDR3 spans 14 amino acids. The V and J ends lost 6 bases and 3 bases respectively, with 12 bases between them. TCRdb re-called the reads with MiXCR, one entry per CDR3 protein. The sample lists roughly 900 distinct CDR3 sequences; 25% to 35% were seen once. This clonotype rates as large. Its matching antigen is unknown. The clonotype originates from a human donor with sarcoidosis (Löfgren's syndrome or another form), or a control subject (not recorded which). The specimen was CD4+ T cells from bronchoalveolar lavage fluid. V gene TRBV2 combines with J gene TRBJ1-5, with a weak D call TRBD1 (6 bases). CDR3: CASRQGRNNQPQHF. CDR3 coding DNA: TGTGCCAGCAGACAGGGAAGAAACAATCAGCCCCAGCATTTT. The variable domain in full, completed from reference TRBV2 and TRBJ1-5, reads EPEVTQTPSHQVTQMGQEVILRCVPISNHLYFYWYRQILGQKVEFLVSFYNNEISEKSEIFDDQFSVERPDGSNFTLKIRSTKLEDSAMYFCASRQGRNNQPQHFGDGTRLSIL.